This T cell receptor beta chain was documented in a study of T cells after yellow fever vaccination. The overall study: SMART-Seq v4 Ultra Low Input handled preparation of low-cell-number fractions.

Study results and caveats: Post-booster repertoires again held most primary-vaccination clones (roughly 96% CD4, approximately 90% CD8). Repertoires obtained by FACS sorting could include abundant clonotypes that entered as contaminants from the bulk population.

Notes on this clonotype: Its specificity is unknown.

Template switching with 5'RACE generated the TCR cDNA and added a universal primer site and UMIs. TCRdb passed the 5' RACE reads through MiXCR, listing each CDR3 protein once. The top ten hold over 13% of the sample, which has some 500,000 distinct CDR3 sequences, 13% seen once. The V end was cut by 5 bases, the J end by 5 bases, with 17 bases between. Germline CDR1 SGHRS, CDR2 YFSETQ. The CDR3 is made up of 14 amino acids. The clonotype originates from a man aged 25 to 45 who received the YFV17D yellow fever vaccine. The chain carries TRBV5-1 and TRBJ2-7; a weak D match, TRBD2 (5 bases). The sequences come from PBMCs, collected on the day of the yellow fever booster vaccination. The DNA of the CDR3 is TGCGCCAGCAGTTCACAGACGGGGATACACGAGCAGTACTTC. Translation gives CASSSQTGIHEQYF. The full variable domain, rest sourced from reference TRBV5-1 and TRBJ2-7, is KAGVTQTPRYLIKTRGQQVTLSCSPISGHRSVSWYQQTPGQGLQFLFEYFSETQRNKGNFPGRFSGRQFSNSRSEMNVSTLELGDSALYLCASSSQTGIHEQYFGPGTRLTVT.